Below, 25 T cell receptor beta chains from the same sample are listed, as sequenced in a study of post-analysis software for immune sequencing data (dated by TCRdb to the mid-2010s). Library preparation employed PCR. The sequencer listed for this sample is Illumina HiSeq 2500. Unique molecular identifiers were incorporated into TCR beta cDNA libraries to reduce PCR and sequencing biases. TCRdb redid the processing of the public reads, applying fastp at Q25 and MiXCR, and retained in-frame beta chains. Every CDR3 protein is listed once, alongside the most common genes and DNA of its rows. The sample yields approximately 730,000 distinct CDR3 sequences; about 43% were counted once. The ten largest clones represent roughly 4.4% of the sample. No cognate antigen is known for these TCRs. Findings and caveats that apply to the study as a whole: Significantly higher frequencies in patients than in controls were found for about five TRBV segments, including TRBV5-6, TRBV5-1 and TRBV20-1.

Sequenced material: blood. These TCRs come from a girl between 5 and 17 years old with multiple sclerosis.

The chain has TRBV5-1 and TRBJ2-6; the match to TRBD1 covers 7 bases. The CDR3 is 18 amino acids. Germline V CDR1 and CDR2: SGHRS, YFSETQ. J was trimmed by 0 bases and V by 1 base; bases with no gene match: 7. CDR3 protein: CASSLLGQVISGANVLTF. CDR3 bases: TGCGCCAGCAGCTTGTTAGGACAGGTCATCTCTGGGGCCAACGTCCTGACTTTC.

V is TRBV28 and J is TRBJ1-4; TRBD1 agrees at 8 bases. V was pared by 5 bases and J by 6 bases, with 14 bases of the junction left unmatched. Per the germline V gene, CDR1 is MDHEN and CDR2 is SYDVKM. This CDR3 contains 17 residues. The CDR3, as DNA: TGTGCCAGCAGTCGAGGACAGGGAAGGGGTCTTGATGAAAAACTGTTTTTT. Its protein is CASSRGQGRGLDEKLFF.

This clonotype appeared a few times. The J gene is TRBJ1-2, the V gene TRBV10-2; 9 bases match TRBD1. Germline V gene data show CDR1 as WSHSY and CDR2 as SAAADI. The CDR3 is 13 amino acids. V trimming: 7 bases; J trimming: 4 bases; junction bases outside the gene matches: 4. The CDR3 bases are TGCGCCAGCACTCCGACAGGGGGCTATGGCTACACCTTC. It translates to CASTPTGGYGYTF.

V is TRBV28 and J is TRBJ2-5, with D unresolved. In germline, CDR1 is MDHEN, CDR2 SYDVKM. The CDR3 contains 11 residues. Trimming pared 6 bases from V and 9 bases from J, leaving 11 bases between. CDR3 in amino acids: CASSPPNAQYF. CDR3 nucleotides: TGTGCCAGCAGCCCTCCGAATGCCCAGTACTTC.

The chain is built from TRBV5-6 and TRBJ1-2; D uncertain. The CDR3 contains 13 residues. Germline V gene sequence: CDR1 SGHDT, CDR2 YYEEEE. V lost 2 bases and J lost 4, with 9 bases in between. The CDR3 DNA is TGTGCCAGCAGCTTAACGGAAGGCTATGGCTACACCTTC. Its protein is CASSLTEGYGYTF.

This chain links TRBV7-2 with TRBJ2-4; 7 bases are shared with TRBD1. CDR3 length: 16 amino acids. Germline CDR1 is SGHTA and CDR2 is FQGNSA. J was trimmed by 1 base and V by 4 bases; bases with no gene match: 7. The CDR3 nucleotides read TGTGCCAGCAGCTCATCCCCGGGACAGGCCAAAAACATTCAGTACTTC. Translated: CASSSSPGQAKNIQYF.

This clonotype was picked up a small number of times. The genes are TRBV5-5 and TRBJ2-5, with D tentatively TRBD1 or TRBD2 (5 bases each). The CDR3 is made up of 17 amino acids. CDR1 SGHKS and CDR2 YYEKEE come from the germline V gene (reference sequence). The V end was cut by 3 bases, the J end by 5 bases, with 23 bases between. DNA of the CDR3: TGTGCCAGCAGCTACCCGGCTAGCAGCCACTCAGGGGAGACCCAGTACTTC. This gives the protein CASSYPASSHSGETQYF. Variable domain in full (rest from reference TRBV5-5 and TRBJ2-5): DAGVTQSPTHLIKTRGQQVTLRCSPISGHKSVSWYQQVLGQGPQFIFQYYEKEERGRGNFPDRFSARQFPNYSSELNVNALLLGDSALYLCASSYPASSHSGETQYFGPGTRLLVL.

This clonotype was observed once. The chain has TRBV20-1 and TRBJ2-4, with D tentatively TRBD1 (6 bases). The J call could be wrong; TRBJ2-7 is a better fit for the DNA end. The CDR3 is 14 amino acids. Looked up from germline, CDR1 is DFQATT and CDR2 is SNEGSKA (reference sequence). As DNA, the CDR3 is TGCAGTGCTAGCATTCCGAGAGGGGGCTACGAGCAGTACTTC. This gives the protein CSASIPRGGYEQYF.

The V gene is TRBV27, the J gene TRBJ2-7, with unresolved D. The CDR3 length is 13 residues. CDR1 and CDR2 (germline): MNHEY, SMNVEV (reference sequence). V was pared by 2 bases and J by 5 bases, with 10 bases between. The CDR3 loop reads CASSLGETNEQYF. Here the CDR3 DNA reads TGTGCCAGCAGTTTAGGAGAGACGAACGAGCAGTACTTC.

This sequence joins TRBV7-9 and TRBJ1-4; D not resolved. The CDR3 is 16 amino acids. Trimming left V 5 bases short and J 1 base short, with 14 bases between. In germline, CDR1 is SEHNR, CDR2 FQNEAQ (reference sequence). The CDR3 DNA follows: TGTGCCAGCAGCACCTTCCTAGTGGGAACTAATGAAAAACTGTTTTTT. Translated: CASSTFLVGTNEKLFF.

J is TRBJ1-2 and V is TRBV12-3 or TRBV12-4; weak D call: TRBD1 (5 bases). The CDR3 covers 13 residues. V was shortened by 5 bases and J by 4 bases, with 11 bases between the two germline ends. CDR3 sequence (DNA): TGTGCCAGCAGTATCAGGGAACCCTATGGCTACACCTTC. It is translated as CASSIREPYGYTF.

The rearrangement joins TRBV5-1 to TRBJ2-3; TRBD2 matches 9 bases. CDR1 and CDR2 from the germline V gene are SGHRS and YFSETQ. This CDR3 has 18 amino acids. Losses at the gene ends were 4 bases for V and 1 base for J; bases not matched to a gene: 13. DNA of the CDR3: TGCGCCAGCAGCCCGGTAGCGGGAGCTCCATCCGGCACAGATACGCAGTATTTT. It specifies CASSPVAGAPSGTDTQYF.

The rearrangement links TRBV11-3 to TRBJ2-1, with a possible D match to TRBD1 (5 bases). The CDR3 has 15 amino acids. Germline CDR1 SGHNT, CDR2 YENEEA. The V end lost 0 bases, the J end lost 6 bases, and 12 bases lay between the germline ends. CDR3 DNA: TGTGCCAGCAGCTTAGAGTCAGGGTCTCCCAATGAGCAGTTCTTC. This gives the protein CASSLESGSPNEQFF.

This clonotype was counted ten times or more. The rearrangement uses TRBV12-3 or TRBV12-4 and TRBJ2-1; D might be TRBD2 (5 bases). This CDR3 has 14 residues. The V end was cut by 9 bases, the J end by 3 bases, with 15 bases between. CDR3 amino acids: CASAAREGYNEQFF. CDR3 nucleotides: TGTGCCAGTGCCGCTCGCGAGGGCTACAATGAGCAGTTCTTC.

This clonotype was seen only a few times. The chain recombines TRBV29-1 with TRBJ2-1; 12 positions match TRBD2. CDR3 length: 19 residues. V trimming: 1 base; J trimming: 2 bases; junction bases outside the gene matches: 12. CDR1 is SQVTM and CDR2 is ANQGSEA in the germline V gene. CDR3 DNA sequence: TGCAGCGTTGAAGTACCCCAATCCTCTAGCGGGGGGGCCTACAATGAGCAGTTCTTC. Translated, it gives CSVEVPQSSSGGAYNEQFF.

CDR3: CASSLRGRREQFF. CDR3 nucleotide sequence: TGTGCCAGCAGCTTACGAGGGAGGCGTGAGCAGTTCTTC. The chain combines TRBV13 with TRBJ2-1, with D tentatively TRBD2 (6 bases). This CDR3 comprises 13 residues. The germline CDR1 and CDR2 sequences are PRHDT and FYEKMQ (reference sequence). V dropped 2 bases and J dropped 9 bases, with 11 bases sitting between them.

The CDR3 here is CASSLVRAFHWFF. Written as DNA, the CDR3 is TGTGCCAGCAGCTTGGTTAGGGCGTTTCATTGGTTCTTC. The chain employs TRBV5-6 and TRBJ2-1; D unclear. The V end was cut by 0 bases, the J end by 15 bases, with 16 bases between. CDR3 size: 13 residues. Germline assignment: CDR1 SGHDT and CDR2 YYEEEE.

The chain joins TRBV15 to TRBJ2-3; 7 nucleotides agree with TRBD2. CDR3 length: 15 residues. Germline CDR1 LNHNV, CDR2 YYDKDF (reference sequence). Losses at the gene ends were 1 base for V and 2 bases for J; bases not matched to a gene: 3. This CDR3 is CATSRGGGNTDTQYF. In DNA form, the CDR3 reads TGTGCCACCAGCAGAGGCGGGGGAAACACAGATACGCAGTATTTT. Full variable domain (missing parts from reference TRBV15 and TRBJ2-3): DAMVIQNPRYQVTQFGKPVTLSCSQTLNHNVMYWYQQKSSQAPKLLFHYYDKDFNNEADTPDNFQSRRPNTSFCFLDIRSPGLGDTAMYLCATSRGGGNTDTQYFGPGTRLTVL.

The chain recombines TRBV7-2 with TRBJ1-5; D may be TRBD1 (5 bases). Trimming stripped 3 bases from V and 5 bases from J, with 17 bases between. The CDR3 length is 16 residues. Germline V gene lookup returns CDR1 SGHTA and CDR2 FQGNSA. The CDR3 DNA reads TGTGCCAGCAGCTTTTCCGGGACCCCCAGGGATCAGCCCCAGCATTTT. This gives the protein CASSFSGTPRDQPQHF.

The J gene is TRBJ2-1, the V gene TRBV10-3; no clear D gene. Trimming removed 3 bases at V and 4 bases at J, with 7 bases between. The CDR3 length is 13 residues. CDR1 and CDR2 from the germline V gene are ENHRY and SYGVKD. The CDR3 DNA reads TGTGCCATCAGTGACCACAGTTACAATGAGCAGTTCTTC. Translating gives CAISDHSYNEQFF.

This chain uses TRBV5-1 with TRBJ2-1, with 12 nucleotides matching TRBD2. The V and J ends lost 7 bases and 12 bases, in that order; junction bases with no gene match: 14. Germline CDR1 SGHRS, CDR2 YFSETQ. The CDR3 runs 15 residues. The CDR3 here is CASSTGTSGLVGQFF. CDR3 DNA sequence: TGCGCCAGCTCCACCGGGACTAGCGGGCTCGTGGGGCAGTTCTTC.

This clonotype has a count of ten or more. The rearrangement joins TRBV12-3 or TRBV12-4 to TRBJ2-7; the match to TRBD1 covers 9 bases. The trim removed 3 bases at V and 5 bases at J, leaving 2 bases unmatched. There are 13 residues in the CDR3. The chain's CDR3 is CASSLRTGDEQYF. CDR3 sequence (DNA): TGTGCCAGCAGTTTGCGGACAGGGGACGAGCAGTACTTC.

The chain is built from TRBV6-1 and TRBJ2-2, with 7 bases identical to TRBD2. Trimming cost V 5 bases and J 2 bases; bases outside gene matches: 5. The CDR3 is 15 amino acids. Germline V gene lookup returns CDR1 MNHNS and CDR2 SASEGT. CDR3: CASSPSGTNTGELFF. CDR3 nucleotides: TGTGCCAGCAGTCCAAGCGGGACCAACACCGGGGAGCTGTTTTTT.

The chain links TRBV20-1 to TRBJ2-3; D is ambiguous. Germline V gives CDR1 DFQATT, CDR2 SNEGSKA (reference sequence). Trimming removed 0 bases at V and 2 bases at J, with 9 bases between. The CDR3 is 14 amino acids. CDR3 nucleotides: TGCAGTGCTAGAGATGGGATAAACACAGATACGCAGTATTTT. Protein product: CSARDGINTDTQYF.

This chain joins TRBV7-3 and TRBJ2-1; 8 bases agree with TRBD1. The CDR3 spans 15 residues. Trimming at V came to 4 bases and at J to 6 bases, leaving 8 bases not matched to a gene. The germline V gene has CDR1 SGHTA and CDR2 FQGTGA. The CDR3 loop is CASSSQGAGTNEQFF. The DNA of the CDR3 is TGTGCCAGCAGCTCTCAGGGGGCAGGTACCAATGAGCAGTTCTTC.